These 22 T cell receptor beta chains were sequenced from one sample in a study of beta chain features in type 1 diabetes. The authors reverse transcribed all of the isolated RNA, so sequencing captured expressed TCRB transcripts. This table comes from immunoSEQ multiplex PCR, and its TCRdb copy is limited to in-frame clones, with some not included. The table has roughly 610,000 clones, 15% seen once. Sample: naive CD4+ T cells from blood. The receptors were sampled from a man aged 18 to 30 in good health.

This chain uses TRBV2 with TRBJ2-5; 9 positions agree with TRBD2. J was trimmed by 5 bases and V by 8 bases; bases with no gene match: 6. Per germline, CDR1 SNHLY and CDR2 FYNNEI. CDR3 length equals 13 residues. The CDR3 loop reads CASGSGGGETQYF. In DNA form, the CDR3 reads TGTGCCAGCGGTAGCGGGGGAGGGGAGACCCAGTACTTC.

The genes are TRBV11-2 and TRBJ2-3; 8 positions agree with TRBD2. CDR1 is SGHAT, CDR2 FQNNGV, per germline. After removal of 5 bases from V and 2 bases from J, the junction contained 3 bases not matched to a gene. The CDR3 sequence is 14 residues long. This CDR3 reads CASSAGGYTDTQYF. CDR3 nucleotide sequence: TGTGCCAGCAGCGCGGGGGGCTACACAGATACGCAGTATTTT.

This clone was counted only a few times. The rearrangement joins TRBV7-3 to TRBJ2-5, with a tentative D call TRBD1 (6 bases). CDR1 SGHTA and CDR2 FQGTGA come from the germline V gene. Deletions cut 1 base from V and 3 bases from J, with 6 bases between. CDR3 length equals 13 residues. As DNA, the CDR3 is TGTGCCAGCAGCTTAAACAGGGAAGAGACCCAGTACTTC. It encodes CASSLNREETQYF.

The chain couples TRBV7-6 to TRBJ2-5; no firm D call. Germline loops: CDR1 SGHVS, CDR2 FNYEAQ. The CDR3 is 16 amino acids. V dropped 0 bases and J dropped 1 base, with 12 bases sitting between them. In DNA, the CDR3 is TGTGCCAGCAGCTTAGCACCGAATATAGGCCAAGAGACCCAGTACTTC. Translated: CASSLAPNIGQETQYF. The full variable domain, with the rest looked up from reference TRBV7-6 and TRBJ2-5, is GAGVSQSPRYKVTKRGQDVALRCDPISGHVSLYWYRQALGQGPEFLTYFNYEAQQDKSGLPNDRFSAERPEGSISTLTIQRTEQRDSAMYRCASSLAPNIGQETQYFGPGTRLLVL.

This clone was counted a few times. The genes are TRBV28 and TRBJ1-1; D is unresolved. The V end was cut by 10 bases, the J end by 1 base, with 13 bases between. This CDR3 region has 13 residues. Germline values: CDR1 MDHEN, CDR2 SYDVKM. The CDR3 bases are TGTGCCACTACACGAAACGCGAACACTGAAGCTTTCTTT. It codes for CATTRNANTEAFF.

This sequence joins TRBV5-1 and TRBJ2-2; D ambiguous. The CDR3 loop spans 15 amino acids. Per germline, CDR1 SGHRS and CDR2 YFSETQ. Trimming stripped 4 bases from V and 0 bases from J, with 10 bases between. This CDR3 reads CASSVSSTNTGELFF. CDR3 nucleotides: TGCGCCAGCAGCGTTTCTAGTACGAACACCGGGGAGCTGTTTTTT.

The V and J genes are TRBV19 and TRBJ2-1, with D possibly TRBD1 on 5 matching bases. Trimming stripped 4 bases from V and 4 bases from J, with 11 bases between. The CDR3 totals 14 residues. Germline CDR1 and CDR2: LNHDA and SQIVND (reference sequence). The CDR3 DNA follows: TGTGCCAGTAGTACCCCAGGGCTGTACAATGAGCAGTTCTTC. Translating it yields CASSTPGLYNEQFF.

This clone has only a few counts. The chain joins TRBV11-2 to TRBJ2-5; D call uncertain. CDR3 length: 15 amino acids. Germline-derived CDR1 and CDR2 are SGHAT and FQNNGV. V was clipped by 2 bases and J by 1 base, with 11 bases between them. The CDR3, as DNA: TGTGCCAGCAGCTTACGGCAGCCATCCCAAGAGACCCAGTACTTC. It specifies CASSLRQPSQETQYF.

This clone was seen only once. The genes are TRBV7-3 and TRBJ2-7; 9 positions match TRBD1. CDR1 SGHTA and CDR2 FQGTGA come from the germline V gene. CDR3 length: 14 amino acids. V shed 5 bases and J 3 bases; nucleotides not matched to a gene: 5. CDR3 sequence: CASSHDRGSYEQYF. The CDR3 nucleotides are TGTGCCAGCAGCCACGACAGGGGGAGCTACGAGCAGTACTTC.

This clone was observed a handful of times. The V call is TRBV5-6, the J call TRBJ1-5; D gene unclear. Trimming took off 2 bases at V and 3 bases at J, with 12 bases between the two ends. The germline V gene encodes CDR1 SGHDT and CDR2 YYEEEE. This CDR3 has 15 amino acids. The CDR3 loop is CASSFRAGLNQPQHF. DNA for the CDR3: TGTGCCAGCAGCTTTAGGGCAGGCCTCAATCAGCCCCAGCATTTT.

This clone was seen more than once but under ten times. The V and J genes are TRBV5-1 and TRBJ2-5; no reliable D call. The CDR3 length is 13 residues. V was trimmed by 4 bases and J by 4 bases, leaving 11 bases between them. The germline V gene encodes CDR1 SGHRS and CDR2 YFSETQ. CDR3 sequence reads: CASSPMVLETQYF. CDR3 coding DNA: TGCGCCAGCAGCCCCATGGTGCTAGAGACCCAGTACTTC.

The rearrangement uses TRBV7-2 and TRBJ2-5; no definite D call. CDR3 length: 16 residues. Germline V gives CDR1 SGHTA, CDR2 FQGNSA. Trimming took off 5 bases at V and 0 bases at J, with 16 bases between the two ends. As DNA, the CDR3 is TGTGCCAGCAGCCGACGTCCTGATACGTACCAAGAGACCCAGTACTTC. Protein sequence: CASSRRPDTYQETQYF.

This clone was picked up many times. The chain combines TRBV10-3 with TRBJ2-5; D perhaps matches TRBD2 (5 bases). In germline, CDR1 is ENHRY, CDR2 SYGVKD. The CDR3 runs to 13 residues. Trimming removed 8 bases at V and 3 bases at J, with 13 bases between. The CDR3 sequence is CAIGKIGEETQYF. The CDR3 DNA reads as TGTGCCATCGGGAAGATCGGGGAAGAGACCCAGTACTTC.

In its sample, this clone was seen a few times. This chain connects TRBV18 to TRBJ2-2, with D possibly being TRBD1 or TRBD2 (6 bases each). Trimming stripped 8 bases from V and 4 bases from J, with 17 bases between. The CDR3 has 15 residues. The V gene's germline CDR1 is KGHSH and CDR2 LQKENI. In DNA, the CDR3 is TGTGCCAGCCCCCGTGGGGGGCCGGTCACCGGGGAGCTGTTTTTT. Translated, it gives CASPRGGPVTGELFF.

This clone was counted between two and nine times. The chain couples TRBV7-2 to TRBJ1-1; D might be TRBD1 (6 bases). The CDR3 spans 14 residues. Germline values: CDR1 SGHTA, CDR2 FQGNSA. V was pared by 1 base and J by 3 bases, with 9 bases between. The CDR3 bases are TGTGCCAGCAGCTTAGGCAGGGGCTACACTGAAGCTTTCTTT. Its protein is CASSLGRGYTEAFF.

The rearrangement uses TRBV20-1 and TRBJ2-7; no firm D call. Trimming removed 3 bases at V and 8 bases at J, with 11 bases between. The CDR3 loop spans 11 amino acids. CDR1 and CDR2 (germline): DFQATT, SNEGSKA (reference sequence). The DNA of the CDR3 is TGCAGTGCTAGCCTAGATAGTAAGCAGTACTTC. As protein: CSASLDSKQYF.

This clone was observed a handful of times. J is TRBJ2-4 and V is TRBV25-1; no clear D gene. This CDR3 is built from 15 residues. V lost 3 bases, J lost 1 base, and 10 bases lay in between. Germline V gene lookup returns CDR1 MGHDK and CDR2 SYGVNS. The DNA of the CDR3 is TGTGCCAGCAGTGAGCCTCGGCGGGCCAAAAACATTCAGTACTTC. This sequence encodes CASSEPRRAKNIQYF.

This chain connects TRBV4-3 to TRBJ1-6; tentative D call: TRBD1 (6 bases). Germline lookup yields CDR1 LGHNA and CDR2 YSLEER. The ends were cut back, 4 bases at V and 10 bases at J, with 11 bases in the middle. The CDR3 loop spans 13 amino acids. CDR3 sequence reads: CASSRSGDSPLHF. In DNA form, the CDR3 reads TGCGCCAGCAGCCGATCAGGGGACTCACCCCTCCACTTT.

V gene TRBV11-1 combines with J gene TRBJ1-1; maybe TRBD1 (6 bases). V dropped 3 bases and J dropped 5 bases, with 13 bases sitting between them. The V gene's germline CDR1 is SGHAT and CDR2 FQDESV (reference sequence). This CDR3 has 14 residues. CDR3 in DNA: TGTGCCAGCAGCTTCCCACAGGGTCGGACTGAAGCTTTCTTT. Translation gives CASSFPQGRTEAFF.

This clone was seen a few times. This chain links TRBV4-1 with TRBJ2-3; 9 positions agree with TRBD2. The CDR3 consists of 17 residues. V was clipped by 2 bases and J by 6 bases; unmatched bases: 12. In germline, CDR1 is MGHRA, CDR2 YSYEKL. This CDR3 reads CASSQRWIAGAPDTQYF. The CDR3 nucleotides are TGCGCCAGCAGCCAACGTTGGATAGCGGGGGCGCCGGATACGCAGTATTTT.

This clone has just a few counts. This chain uses TRBV11-1 with TRBJ2-5; D is undetermined. The germline V gene has CDR1 SGHAT and CDR2 FQDESV (reference sequence). This CDR3 is 12 amino acids long. Trimming pared 5 bases from V and 4 bases from J, leaving 8 bases between. The CDR3 DNA reads TGTGCCAGCAGCAGTGAAAGAGAGACCCAGTACTTC. Translated, it gives CASSSERETQYF.

This clone showed up just a few times. The V call is TRBV25-1, the J call TRBJ2-7, with 8 bases aligning to TRBD1. The V gene end was trimmed by 3 bases and the J gene end by 0 bases; junction bases not matched to a gene: 10. The V gene's germline CDR1 is MGHDK and CDR2 SYGVNS. CDR3 length: 17 residues. The DNA for the CDR3 is TGTGCCAGCAGTGATCGCGACAGGGGCTGGAGCTCCTACGAGCAGTACTTC. It yields the protein CASSDRDRGWSSYEQYF.